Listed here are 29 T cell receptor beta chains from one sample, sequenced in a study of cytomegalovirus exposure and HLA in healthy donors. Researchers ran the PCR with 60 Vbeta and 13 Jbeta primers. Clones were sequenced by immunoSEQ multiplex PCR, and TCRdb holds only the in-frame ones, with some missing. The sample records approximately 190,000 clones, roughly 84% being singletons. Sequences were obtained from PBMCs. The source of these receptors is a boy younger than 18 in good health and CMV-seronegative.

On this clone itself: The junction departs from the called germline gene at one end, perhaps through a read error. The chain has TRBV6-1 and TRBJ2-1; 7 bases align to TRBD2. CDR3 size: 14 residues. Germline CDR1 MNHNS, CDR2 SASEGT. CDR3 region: CASSYSGPYNKQFF. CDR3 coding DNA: TGTGCCAGCAGTTATAGCGGGCCCTACAATAAGCAGTTCTTC.

The CDR3 loop reads CASSPYKTSLETQYF. The CDR3, as DNA: TGCGCCAGCAGCCCTTACAAGACTAGTTTGGAGACCCAGTACTTC. This chain links TRBV5-1 with TRBJ2-5; D may be TRBD2 (6 bases). The CDR3 length is 15 residues. In germline, CDR1 is SGHRS, CDR2 YFSETQ. Deletions cut 4 bases from V and 5 bases from J, with 18 bases between.

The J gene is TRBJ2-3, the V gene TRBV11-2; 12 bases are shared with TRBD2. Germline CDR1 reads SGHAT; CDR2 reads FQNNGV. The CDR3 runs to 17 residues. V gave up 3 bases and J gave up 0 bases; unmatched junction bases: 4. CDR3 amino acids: CASSLTSGGISTDTQYF. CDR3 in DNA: TGTGCCAGCAGCTTGACTAGCGGGGGCATCAGCACAGATACGCAGTATTTT.

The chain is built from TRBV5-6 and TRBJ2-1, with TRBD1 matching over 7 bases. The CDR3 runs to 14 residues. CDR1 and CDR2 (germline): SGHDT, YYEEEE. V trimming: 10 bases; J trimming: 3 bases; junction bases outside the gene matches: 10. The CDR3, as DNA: TGTGCCTCCACCGGAGCAGGGGGCTACAATGAGCAGTTCTTC. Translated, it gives CASTGAGGYNEQFF.

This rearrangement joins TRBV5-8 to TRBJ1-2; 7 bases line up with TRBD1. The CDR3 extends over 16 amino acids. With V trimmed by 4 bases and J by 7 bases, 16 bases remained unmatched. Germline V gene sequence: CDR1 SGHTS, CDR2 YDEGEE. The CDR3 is CASSIGTATAMSGYTF. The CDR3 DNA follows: TGTGCCAGCAGCATCGGGACAGCCACCGCAATGAGTGGCTACACCTTC.

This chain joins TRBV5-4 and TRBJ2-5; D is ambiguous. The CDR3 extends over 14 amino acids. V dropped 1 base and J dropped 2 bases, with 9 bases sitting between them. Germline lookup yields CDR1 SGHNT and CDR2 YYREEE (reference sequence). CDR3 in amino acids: CASSLTSAQETQYF. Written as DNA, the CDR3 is TGTGCCAGCAGCTTGACTTCCGCTCAAGAGACCCAGTACTTC.

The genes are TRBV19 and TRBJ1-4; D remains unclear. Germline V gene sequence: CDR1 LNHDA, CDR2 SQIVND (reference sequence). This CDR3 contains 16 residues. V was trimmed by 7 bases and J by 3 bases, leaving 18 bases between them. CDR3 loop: CASTGSNLRANEKLFF. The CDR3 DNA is TGTGCCAGTACGGGATCTAACCTAAGGGCTAATGAAAAACTGTTTTTT.

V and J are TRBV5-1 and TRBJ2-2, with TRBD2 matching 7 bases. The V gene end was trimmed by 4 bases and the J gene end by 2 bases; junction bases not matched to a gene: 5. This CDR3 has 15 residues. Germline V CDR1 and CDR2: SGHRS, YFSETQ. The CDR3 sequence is CASSPRLANTGELFF. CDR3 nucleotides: TGCGCCAGCAGCCCCCGACTAGCAAACACCGGGGAGCTGTTTTTT.

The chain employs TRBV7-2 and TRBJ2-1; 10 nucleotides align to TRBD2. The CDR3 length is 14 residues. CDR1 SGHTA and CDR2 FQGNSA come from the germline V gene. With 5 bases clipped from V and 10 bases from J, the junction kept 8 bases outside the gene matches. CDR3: CASSPSGRGREQFF. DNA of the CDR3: TGTGCCAGCAGCCCAAGCGGGAGGGGGCGGGAGCAGTTCTTC.

CDR3 DNA sequence: TGTGCCAGCTCACCAGAACAGGGCTCCTACAATGAGCAGTTCTTC. This gives the protein CASSPEQGSYNEQFF. V and J are TRBV18 and TRBJ2-1; D might be TRBD1 (6 bases). Germline lookup yields CDR1 KGHSH and CDR2 LQKENI. The CDR3 sequence is 15 residues long. V was shortened by 2 bases and J by 0 bases, with 8 bases between the two germline ends.

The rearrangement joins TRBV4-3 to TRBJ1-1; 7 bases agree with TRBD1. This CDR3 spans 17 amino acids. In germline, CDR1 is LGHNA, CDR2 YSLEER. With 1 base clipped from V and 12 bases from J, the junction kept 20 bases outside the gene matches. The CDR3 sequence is CASSQGKSKARVTGPFF. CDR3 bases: TGCGCCAGCAGCCAAGGTAAATCGAAGGCGCGGGTGACAGGGCCTTTCTTT.

This CDR3 is CASSFVWAKDQPQHF. CDR3 nucleotides: TGTGCCAGCAGTTTTGTCTGGGCAAAGGATCAGCCCCAGCATTTT. The V and J genes are TRBV28 and TRBJ1-5, with D unclear. V was pared by 3 bases and J by 5 bases, with 14 bases between. This CDR3 region has 15 residues. Germline V gives CDR1 MDHEN, CDR2 SYDVKM.

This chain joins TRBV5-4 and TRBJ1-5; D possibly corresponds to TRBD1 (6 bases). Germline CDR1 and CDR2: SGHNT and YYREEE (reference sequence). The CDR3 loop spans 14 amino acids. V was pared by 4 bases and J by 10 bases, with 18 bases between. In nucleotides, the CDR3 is TGTGCCAGCAGCCTACAGGGAGCTCCTCGCCCCCAGCATTTT. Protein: CASSLQGAPRPQHF.

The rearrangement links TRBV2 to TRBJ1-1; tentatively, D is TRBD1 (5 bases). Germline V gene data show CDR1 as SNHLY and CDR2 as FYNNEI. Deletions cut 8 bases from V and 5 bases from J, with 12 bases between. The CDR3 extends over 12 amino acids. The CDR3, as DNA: TGTGCCAGCCAGGGTGGTAGGACTGAAGCTTTCTTT. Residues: CASQGGRTEAFF.

The CDR3 region is CASRKMSGDTDTQYF. The CDR3 DNA reads as TGTGCCAGCAGGAAGATGAGCGGTGACACAGATACGCAGTATTTT. The chain couples TRBV4-2 to TRBJ2-3, with D possibly being TRBD2 (5 bases). Looked up from germline, CDR1 is LGHNA and CDR2 is YNFKEQ. Trimming removed 6 bases at V and 2 bases at J, with 15 bases between. This CDR3 contains 15 residues.

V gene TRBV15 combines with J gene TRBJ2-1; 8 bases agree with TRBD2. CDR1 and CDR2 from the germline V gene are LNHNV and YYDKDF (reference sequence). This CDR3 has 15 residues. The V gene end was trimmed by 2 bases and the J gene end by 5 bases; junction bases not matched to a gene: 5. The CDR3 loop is CATSRFGLADNEQFF. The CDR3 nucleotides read TGTGCCACCAGCAGATTCGGACTAGCTGACAATGAGCAGTTCTTC.

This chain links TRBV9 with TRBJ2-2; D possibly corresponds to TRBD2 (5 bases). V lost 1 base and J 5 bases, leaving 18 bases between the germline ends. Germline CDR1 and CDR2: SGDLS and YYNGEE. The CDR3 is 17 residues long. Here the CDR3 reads CASSVRAPGGLTGELFF. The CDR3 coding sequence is TGTGCCAGCAGCGTAAGGGCCCCGGGCGGGCTAACCGGGGAGCTGTTTTTT.

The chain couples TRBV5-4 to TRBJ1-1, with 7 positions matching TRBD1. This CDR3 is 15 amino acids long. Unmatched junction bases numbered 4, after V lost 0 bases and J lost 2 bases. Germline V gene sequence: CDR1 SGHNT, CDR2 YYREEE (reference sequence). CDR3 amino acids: CASSLEDRVNTEAFF. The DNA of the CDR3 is TGTGCCAGCAGCTTGGAAGACAGGGTAAACACTGAAGCTTTCTTT.

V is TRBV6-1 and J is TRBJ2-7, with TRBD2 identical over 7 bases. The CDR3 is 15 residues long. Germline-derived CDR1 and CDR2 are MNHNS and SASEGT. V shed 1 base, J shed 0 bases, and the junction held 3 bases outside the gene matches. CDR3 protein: CASSEEASGSYEQYF. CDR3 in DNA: TGTGCCAGCAGTGAAGAGGCTAGCGGCTCCTACGAGCAGTACTTC.

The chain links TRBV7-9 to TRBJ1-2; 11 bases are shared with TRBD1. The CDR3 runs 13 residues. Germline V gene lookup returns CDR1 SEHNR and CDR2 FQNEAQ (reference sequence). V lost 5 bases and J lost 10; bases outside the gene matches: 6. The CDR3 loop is CASSGQGANAYTF. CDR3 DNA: TGTGCCAGCAGCGGACAGGGGGCCAATGCCTACACCTTC.

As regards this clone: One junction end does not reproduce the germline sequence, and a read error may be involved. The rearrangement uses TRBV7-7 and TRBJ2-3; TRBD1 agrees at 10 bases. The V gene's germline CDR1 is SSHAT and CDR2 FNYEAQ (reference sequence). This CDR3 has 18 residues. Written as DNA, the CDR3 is TGTGCTAGCAGCCCGCGACAGGGGGCTCATTTTCGCACAGATACGCAGTATTTT. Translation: CASSPRQGAHFRTDTQYF.

The CDR3 DNA is TGCGCCAGCAGCTTCTCTCAGACAGGGGGGGGCACTGAAGCTTTCTTT. This translates into CASSFSQTGGGTEAFF. This chain joins TRBV5-1 and TRBJ1-1, with TRBD1 matching over 9 bases. CDR3 length equals 16 residues. Germline V CDR1 and CDR2: SGHRS, YFSETQ. J gave up 4 bases and V 2 bases, and 9 bases lay outside the gene matches.

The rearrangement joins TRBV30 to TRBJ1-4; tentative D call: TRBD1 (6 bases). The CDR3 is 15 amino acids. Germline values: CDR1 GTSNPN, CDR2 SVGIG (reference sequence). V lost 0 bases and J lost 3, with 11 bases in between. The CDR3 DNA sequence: TGTGCCTGGAGTGTAGGGGGGGCTTCTAATGAAAAACTGTTTTTT. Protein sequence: CAWSVGGASNEKLFF.

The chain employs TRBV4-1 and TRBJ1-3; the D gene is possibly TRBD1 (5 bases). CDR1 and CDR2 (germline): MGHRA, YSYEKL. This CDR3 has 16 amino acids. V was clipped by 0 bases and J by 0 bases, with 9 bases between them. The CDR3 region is CASSQDWGVSGNTIYF. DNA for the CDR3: TGCGCCAGCAGCCAAGATTGGGGGGTCTCTGGAAACACCATATATTTT.

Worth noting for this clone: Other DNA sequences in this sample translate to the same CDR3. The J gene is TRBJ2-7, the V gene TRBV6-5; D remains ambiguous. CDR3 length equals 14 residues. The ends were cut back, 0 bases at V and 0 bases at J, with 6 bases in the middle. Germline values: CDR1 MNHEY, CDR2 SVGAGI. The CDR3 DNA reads TGTGCCAGCAGTTACTCTGGCCGCTCCTACGAGCAGTACTTC. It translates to CASSYSGRSYEQYF.

The CDR3 spells CASSRKHQTMNTEAFF. As DNA, the CDR3 is TGCGCCAGCAGCCGAAAACACCAAACCATGAACACTGAAGCTTTCTTT. J is TRBJ1-1 and V is TRBV4-1; D remains ambiguous. V lost 4 bases and J lost 0, with 15 bases in between. CDR1 is MGHRA and CDR2 is YSYEKL in the germline V gene. The CDR3 consists of 16 residues.

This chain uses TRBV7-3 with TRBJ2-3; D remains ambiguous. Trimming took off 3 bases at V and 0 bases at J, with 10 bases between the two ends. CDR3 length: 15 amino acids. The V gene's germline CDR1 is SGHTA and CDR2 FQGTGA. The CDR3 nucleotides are TGTGCCAGCAGCTTGGGCTTACCTAGCACAGATACGCAGTATTTT. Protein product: CASSLGLPSTDTQYF.

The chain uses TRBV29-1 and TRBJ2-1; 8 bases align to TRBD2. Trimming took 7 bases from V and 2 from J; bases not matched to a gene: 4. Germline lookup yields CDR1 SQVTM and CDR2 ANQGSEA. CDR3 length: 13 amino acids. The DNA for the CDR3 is TGCAGCGCCGGACTAGCAGCCTACAATGAGCAGTTCTTC. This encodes CSAGLAAYNEQFF.

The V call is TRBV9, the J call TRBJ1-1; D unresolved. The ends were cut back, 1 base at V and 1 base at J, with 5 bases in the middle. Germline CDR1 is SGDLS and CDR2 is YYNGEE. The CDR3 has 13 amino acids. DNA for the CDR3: TGTGCCAGCAGCGTACAGGCGAACACTGAAGCTTTCTTT. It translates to CASSVQANTEAFF.